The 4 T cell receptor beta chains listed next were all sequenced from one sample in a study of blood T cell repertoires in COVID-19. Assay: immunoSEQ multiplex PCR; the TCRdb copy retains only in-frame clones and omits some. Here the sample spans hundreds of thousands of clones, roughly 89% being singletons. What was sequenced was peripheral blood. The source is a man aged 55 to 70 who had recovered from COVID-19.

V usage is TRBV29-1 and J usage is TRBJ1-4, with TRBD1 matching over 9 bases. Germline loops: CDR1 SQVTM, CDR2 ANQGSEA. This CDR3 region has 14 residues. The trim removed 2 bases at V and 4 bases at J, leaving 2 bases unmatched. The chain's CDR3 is CSVETGGRNEKLFF. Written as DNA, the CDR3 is TGCAGCGTTGAAACAGGGGGCCGTAATGAAAAACTGTTTTTT.

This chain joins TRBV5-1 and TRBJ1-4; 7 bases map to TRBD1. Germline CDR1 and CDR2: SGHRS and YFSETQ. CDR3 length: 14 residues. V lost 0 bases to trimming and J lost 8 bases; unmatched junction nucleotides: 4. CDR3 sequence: CASSLVQGGEKLFF. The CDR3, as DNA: TGCGCCAGCAGCTTGGTCCAGGGGGGCGAAAAACTGTTTTTT.

The CDR3 here is CAWSVGVFHSGANVLTF. Written as DNA, the CDR3 is TGTGCCTGGAGTGTAGGGGTCTTCCATTCTGGGGCCAACGTCCTGACTTTC. The rearrangement uses TRBV30 and TRBJ2-6; TRBD1 might be the D (5 bases). The germline gives CDR1 GTSNPN, CDR2 SVGIG (reference sequence). Trimming shortened V by 0 bases and J by 1 base, and 13 bases separated the two germline ends. This CDR3 has 17 amino acids.

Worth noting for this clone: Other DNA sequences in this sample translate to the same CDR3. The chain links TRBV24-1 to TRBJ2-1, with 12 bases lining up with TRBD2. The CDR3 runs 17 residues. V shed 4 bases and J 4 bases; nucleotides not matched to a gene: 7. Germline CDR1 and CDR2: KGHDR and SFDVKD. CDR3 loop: CATSDPSGRAGYNEQFF. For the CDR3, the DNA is TGTGCCACCAGTGACCCTAGCGGGAGGGCAGGATACAATGAGCAGTTCTTC.